These T cell receptor beta chains were read from a single sample in a study of T-cell reconstitution after alpha-beta-depleted transplantation in children. TCRdb reanalysed the PCR reads using MiXCR and keeps one entry per CDR3 protein. The sample has about 500,000 distinct CDR3 sequences, around 10% seen once. The input for sequencing was PBMCs, mostly from graft donor cells, taken 180 days after TCRalphabeta/CD19-depleted stem cell transplant. These receptors all stem from a female patient aged 2-10 years who had a stem cell transplant for aplastic anemia, so the T cells may come from the graft donor. CDR3s include the opening cysteine and the closing phenylalanine or tryptophan. A D gene is named only where the DNA matches it firmly. Only part of the rows carry a size: once, few, many, or a class if the clone is expanded.

j_call: TRBJ1-1; d_call: -; clone_size: few; v_call: TRBV7-2; cdr3_length: 15; cdr3_aa: CASSLGRVGNTEAFF; cdr3_nt: TGTGCCAGCAGCTTGGGGAGGGTGGGGAACACTGAAGCTTTCTTT
j_call: TRBJ2-5; d_call: -; clone_size: many; v_call: TRBV28; cdr3_length: 14; cdr3_aa: CASRSAGAPETQYF; cdr3_nt: TGTGCCAGCCGATCGGCAGGGGCCCCAGAGACCCAGTACTTC
j_call: TRBJ2-7; d_call: -; clone_size: few; v_call: TRBV10-3; cdr3_length: 14; cdr3_aa: CAISVEGRVDEQYF; cdr3_nt: TGTGCCATCAGTGTAGAAGGCAGGGTCGACGAGCAGTACTTC
j_call: TRBJ2-2; d_call: TRBD1; clone_size: -; v_call: TRBV29-1; cdr3_length: 14; cdr3_aa: CSVDWDSHTGELFF; cdr3_nt: TGCAGCGTTGACTGGGACAGTCACACCGGGGAGCTGTTTTTT
j_call: TRBJ1-1; d_call: TRBD1; clone_size: few; v_call: TRBV7-9; cdr3_length: 17; cdr3_aa: CASSNGRYGRGHTEAFF; cdr3_nt: TGTGCCAGCAGCAACGGACGATACGGCAGGGGGCACACTGAAGCTTTCTTT
j_call: TRBJ2-3; d_call: TRBD1; clone_size: -; v_call: TRBV7-2; cdr3_length: 16; cdr3_aa: CASSSSQGEKADTQYF; cdr3_nt: TGTGCCAGCAGCTCTTCACAGGGGGAAAAGGCAGATACGCAGTATTTT
j_call: TRBJ1-6; d_call: -; clone_size: few; v_call: TRBV4-3; cdr3_length: 15; cdr3_aa: CASSQDGPGYSPLHF; cdr3_nt: TGCGCCAGCAGCCAAGATGGGCCGGGTTATTCACCCCTCCACTTT
j_call: TRBJ2-7; d_call: -; clone_size: few; v_call: TRBV20-1; cdr3_length: 13; cdr3_aa: CSARDREMYEQYF; cdr3_nt: TGCAGTGCTAGGGACCGGGAAATGTACGAGCAGTACTTC
j_call: TRBJ2-3; d_call: -; clone_size: many; v_call: TRBV25-1; cdr3_length: 13; cdr3_aa: CASSEGLVDTQYF; cdr3_nt: TGTGCCAGCAGTGAAGGTTTGGTAGATACGCAGTATTTT
j_call: TRBJ2-4; d_call: -; clone_size: -; v_call: TRBV28; cdr3_length: 15; cdr3_aa: CASCVSGAKSYIQYF; cdr3_nt: TGTGCCAGCTGCGTTTCGGGGGCCAAAAGTTACATTCAGTACTTC
j_call: TRBJ2-5; d_call: TRBD1; clone_size: few; v_call: TRBV5-1; cdr3_length: 14; cdr3_aa: CASSWGQGEETQYF; cdr3_nt: TGCGCCAGCAGCTGGGGACAGGGGGAGGAGACCCAGTACTTC
j_call: TRBJ2-3; d_call: TRBD2; clone_size: many; v_call: TRBV7-9; cdr3_length: 15; cdr3_aa: CASSFSGGATDTQYF; cdr3_nt: TGTGCCAGCAGCTTTAGCGGGGGGGCCACAGATACGCAGTATTTT
j_call: TRBJ1-1; d_call: TRBD1; clone_size: many; v_call: TRBV6-1; cdr3_length: 14; cdr3_aa: CASSKKRTGNEAFF; cdr3_nt: TGTGCCAGCAGTAAGAAGCGGACAGGGAATGAAGCTTTCTTT
j_call: TRBJ2-1; d_call: TRBD2; clone_size: many; v_call: TRBV5-1; cdr3_length: 21; cdr3_aa: CASSLEYWGLAGPRQNNEQFF; cdr3_nt: TGCGCCAGCAGCTTGGAATATTGGGGACTAGCGGGCCCTAGACAAAACAATGAGCAGTTCTTC
j_call: TRBJ2-1; d_call: -; clone_size: few; v_call: TRBV6-2/TRBV6-3; cdr3_length: 14; cdr3_aa: CASKAESSYNEQFF; cdr3_nt: TGTGCCAGCAAGGCCGAGAGCTCCTACAATGAGCAGTTCTTC
j_call: TRBJ2-1; d_call: -; clone_size: -; v_call: TRBV19; cdr3_length: 16; cdr3_aa: CASSRLNMGGWNEQFF; cdr3_nt: TGTGCCAGTAGTAGGTTGAATATGGGGGGCTGGAATGAGCAGTTCTTC
j_call: TRBJ2-5; d_call: TRBD2; clone_size: many; v_call: TRBV5-1; cdr3_length: 15; cdr3_aa: CASSPGLAGFKTQYF; cdr3_nt: TGCGCCAGCAGCCCGGGACTAGCGGGGTTTAAGACCCAGTACTTC
j_call: TRBJ2-4; d_call: TRBD2; clone_size: few; v_call: TRBV5-1; cdr3_length: 20; cdr3_aa: CASSVASQREGVVAKNIQYF; cdr3_nt: TGCGCCAGCAGCGTAGCTTCGCAGCGGGAGGGAGTGGTAGCCAAAAACATTCAGTACTTC
j_call: TRBJ2-1; d_call: TRBD2; clone_size: -; v_call: TRBV7-8; cdr3_length: 19; cdr3_aa: CASSWGLAGGRGYYNEQFF; cdr3_nt: TGTGCCAGCAGCTGGGGACTAGCGGGAGGACGGGGATACTACAATGAGCAGTTCTTC
j_call: TRBJ2-3; d_call: TRBD1; clone_size: -; v_call: TRBV6-2/TRBV6-3; cdr3_length: 17; cdr3_aa: CASSSRNRGPSTDTQYF; cdr3_nt: TGTGCCAGCAGTTCAAGAAACAGGGGGCCTAGCACAGATACGCAGTATTTT
j_call: TRBJ2-7; d_call: TRBD1; clone_size: many; v_call: TRBV28; cdr3_length: 15; cdr3_aa: CASRQGTGLSYEQYF; cdr3_nt: TGTGCCAGCAGACAGGGGACAGGCCTCTCCTACGAGCAGTACTTC
j_call: TRBJ1-2; d_call: -; clone_size: once; v_call: TRBV28; cdr3_length: 16; cdr3_aa: CASSLNPKGANYGYTF; cdr3_nt: TGTGCCAGCAGTTTAAACCCTAAAGGGGCCAACTATGGCTACACCTTC
j_call: TRBJ1-1; d_call: -; clone_size: -; v_call: TRBV5-1; cdr3_length: 11; cdr3_aa: CASTASGEAFF; cdr3_nt: TGCGCCAGCACCGCGAGTGGGGAAGCTTTCTTT
j_call: TRBJ2-3; d_call: -; clone_size: few; v_call: TRBV27; cdr3_length: 14; cdr3_aa: CASSFVFGTDTQYF; cdr3_nt: TGTGCCAGCAGTTTTGTGTTCGGGACAGATACGCAGTATTTT
j_call: TRBJ2-7; d_call: TRBD1; clone_size: few; v_call: TRBV6-2/TRBV6-3; cdr3_length: 16; cdr3_aa: CASSYPLGQGAYEQYF; cdr3_nt: TGTGCCAGCAGTTACCCCCTAGGGCAGGGGGCCTACGAGCAGTACTTC
j_call: TRBJ1-6; d_call: -; clone_size: -; v_call: TRBV11-3; cdr3_length: 13; cdr3_aa: CASTRGPGSPLHF; cdr3_nt: TGTGCCAGCACTCGGGGTCCGGGATCACCCCTCCACTTT
j_call: TRBJ2-3; d_call: TRBD2; clone_size: few; v_call: TRBV27; cdr3_length: 18; cdr3_aa: CASSPPVEVAGGTDTQYF; cdr3_nt: TGTGCCAGCAGTCCCCCCGTGGAGGTAGCGGGAGGCACAGATACGCAGTATTTT
j_call: TRBJ1-5; d_call: -; clone_size: -; v_call: TRBV12-3/TRBV12-4; cdr3_length: 16; cdr3_aa: CASSPRLWGSNQPQHF; cdr3_nt: TGTGCCAGCAGTCCCCGGCTGTGGGGAAGCAATCAGCCCCAGCATTTT
j_call: TRBJ1-2; d_call: TRBD1; clone_size: many; v_call: TRBV27; cdr3_length: 14; cdr3_aa: CASSLLEGAGGYTF; cdr3_nt: TGTGCCAGCAGTTTATTGGAGGGGGCTGGGGGCTACACCTTC
j_call: TRBJ2-7; d_call: -; clone_size: -; v_call: TRBV7-9; cdr3_length: 15; cdr3_aa: CASSPRTAPGDEQYF; cdr3_nt: TGTGCCAGCAGCCCCCGGACAGCCCCAGGGGACGAGCAGTACTTC
j_call: TRBJ2-7; d_call: -; clone_size: few; v_call: TRBV21-1; cdr3_length: 18; cdr3_aa: CASSNRTSGRAEESEQYF; cdr3_nt: TGTGCCAGCAGCAACCGGACTAGCGGGAGGGCCGAAGAAAGCGAGCAGTACTTC
j_call: TRBJ2-1; d_call: -; clone_size: few; v_call: TRBV19; cdr3_length: 14; cdr3_aa: CASSILRGYNEQFF; cdr3_nt: TGTGCCAGTAGTATCCTGAGGGGATACAATGAGCAGTTCTTC
j_call: TRBJ2-3; d_call: TRBD2; clone_size: many; v_call: TRBV5-1; cdr3_length: 16; cdr3_aa: CASSLLAGGRSNTQYF; cdr3_nt: TGCGCCAGCAGCCTACTAGCGGGGGGTCGATCGAATACGCAGTATTTT
j_call: TRBJ2-1; d_call: TRBD2; clone_size: many; v_call: TRBV7-3; cdr3_length: 15; cdr3_aa: CASSLGGRNYNEQFF; cdr3_nt: TGTGCCAGCAGCTTAGGCGGGAGGAACTACAATGAGCAGTTCTTC
j_call: TRBJ2-1; d_call: TRBD1; clone_size: few; v_call: TRBV7-8; cdr3_length: 15; cdr3_aa: CASSSNRGHYNEQFF; cdr3_nt: TGTGCCAGCAGCTCCAACAGGGGGCACTACAATGAGCAGTTCTTC
j_call: TRBJ2-1; d_call: TRBD2; clone_size: -; v_call: TRBV19; cdr3_length: 14; cdr3_aa: CASMQGGSYNEQFF; cdr3_nt: TGTGCCAGTATGCAGGGAGGGTCCTACAATGAGCAGTTCTTC
j_call: TRBJ2-4; d_call: -; clone_size: many; v_call: TRBV12-3/TRBV12-4; cdr3_length: 14; cdr3_aa: CASTRQGGKNIQYF; cdr3_nt: TGTGCCAGCACCCGCCAGGGGGGCAAAAACATTCAGTACTTC
j_call: TRBJ2-7; d_call: -; clone_size: few; v_call: TRBV20-1; cdr3_length: 13; cdr3_aa: CSARVSKDYEQYF; cdr3_nt: TGCAGTGCTAGAGTGAGCAAGGACTACGAGCAGTACTTC
j_call: TRBJ2-2; d_call: -; clone_size: few; v_call: TRBV5-1; cdr3_length: 14; cdr3_aa: CASSLQASTGELFF; cdr3_nt: TGCGCCAGCAGCTTGCAAGCTAGCACCGGGGAGCTGTTTTTT
j_call: TRBJ2-3; d_call: -; clone_size: -; v_call: TRBV21-1; cdr3_length: 17; cdr3_aa: CASSKEGDRGGADTQYF; cdr3_nt: TGTGCCAGCAGCAAAGAAGGGGACAGGGGTGGAGCAGATACGCAGTATTTT
j_call: TRBJ2-4; d_call: -; clone_size: -; v_call: TRBV20-1; cdr3_length: 13; cdr3_aa: CSASQPARDIQYF; cdr3_nt: TGCAGTGCTAGCCAACCCGCGCGGGACATTCAGTACTTC
j_call: TRBJ2-2; d_call: -; clone_size: few; v_call: TRBV7-7; cdr3_length: 18; cdr3_aa: CASSPEGAGVSYTGELFF; cdr3_nt: TGTGCCAGCAGCCCAGAGGGGGCGGGAGTATCCTATACCGGGGAGCTGTTTTTT
j_call: TRBJ2-1; d_call: -; clone_size: few; v_call: TRBV20-1; cdr3_length: 13; cdr3_aa: CSARAGGVNEQFF; cdr3_nt: TGCAGTGCTAGGGCAGGAGGGGTCAATGAGCAGTTCTTC
j_call: TRBJ2-3; d_call: TRBD1; clone_size: few; v_call: TRBV3-1; cdr3_length: 16; cdr3_aa: CASSHRGRRDTDTQYF; cdr3_nt: TGTGCCAGCAGCCATAGGGGGCGTCGAGACACAGATACGCAGTATTTT
j_call: TRBJ2-3; d_call: TRBD1; clone_size: -; v_call: TRBV18; cdr3_length: 14; cdr3_aa: CASLDRGRTDTQYF; cdr3_nt: TGTGCCAGCCTTGACAGGGGGCGAACAGATACGCAGTATTTT
j_call: TRBJ1-1; d_call: -; clone_size: few; v_call: TRBV28; cdr3_length: 13; cdr3_aa: CASTSTMNTEAFF; cdr3_nt: TGTGCCAGCACCTCGACAATGAACACTGAAGCTTTCTTT
j_call: TRBJ2-1; d_call: -; clone_size: few; v_call: TRBV20-1; cdr3_length: 14; cdr3_aa: CSAPKGGSYNEQFF; cdr3_nt: TGCAGTGCCCCCAAGGGGGGATCCTACAATGAGCAGTTCTTC
j_call: TRBJ2-2; d_call: TRBD1; clone_size: -; v_call: TRBV12-3/TRBV12-4; cdr3_length: 17; cdr3_aa: CASSLFRTGDKFGELFF; cdr3_nt: TGTGCCAGCAGTTTGTTCCGGACAGGTGACAAATTCGGGGAGCTGTTTTTT
j_call: TRBJ2-1; d_call: TRBD2; clone_size: few; v_call: TRBV2; cdr3_length: 14; cdr3_aa: CASSDLAGGPAQFF; cdr3_nt: TGTGCCAGCAGTGACCTAGCGGGAGGGCCGGCGCAGTTCTTC
j_call: TRBJ2-1; d_call: -; clone_size: -; v_call: TRBV21-1; cdr3_length: 16; cdr3_aa: CASSKAADPPYNEQFF; cdr3_nt: TGTGCCAGCAGCAAAGCGGCGGACCCACCCTACAATGAGCAGTTCTTC
j_call: TRBJ2-3; d_call: -; clone_size: few; v_call: TRBV4-3; cdr3_length: 13; cdr3_aa: CASSHAASDTQYF; cdr3_nt: TGCGCCAGCAGCCACGCGGCCTCCGATACGCAGTATTTT
j_call: TRBJ2-2; d_call: -; clone_size: -; v_call: TRBV7-8; cdr3_length: 14; cdr3_aa: CASSILQSTGELFF; cdr3_nt: TGTGCCAGCAGCATCCTGCAGAGCACCGGGGAGCTGTTTTTT
j_call: TRBJ1-1; d_call: -; clone_size: few; v_call: TRBV5-6; cdr3_length: 15; cdr3_aa: CASSLTGAMNTEAFF; cdr3_nt: TGTGCCAGCAGCTTGACGGGGGCCATGAACACTGAAGCTTTCTTT
j_call: TRBJ2-1; d_call: TRBD2; clone_size: -; v_call: TRBV4-3; cdr3_length: 18; cdr3_aa: CASSQPLGRLAKHNEQFF; cdr3_nt: TGCGCCAGCAGCCAGCCTTTAGGGCGACTAGCTAAGCACAATGAGCAGTTCTTC
j_call: TRBJ1-1; d_call: -; clone_size: many; v_call: TRBV15; cdr3_length: 13; cdr3_aa: CATSRDLNTEAFF; cdr3_nt: TGTGCCACCAGCAGAGACCTGAACACTGAAGCTTTCTTT
j_call: TRBJ2-1; d_call: -; clone_size: few; v_call: TRBV29-1; cdr3_length: 16; cdr3_aa: CSVEDHVRPLYNEQFF; cdr3_nt: TGCAGCGTTGAAGATCATGTAAGGCCCCTTTACAATGAGCAGTTCTTC
j_call: TRBJ2-3; d_call: TRBD1; clone_size: many; v_call: TRBV6-1; cdr3_length: 15; cdr3_aa: CASGGQGARSDTQYF; cdr3_nt: TGTGCCAGCGGCGGACAGGGGGCGCGTTCAGATACGCAGTATTTT
j_call: TRBJ2-2; d_call: -; clone_size: -; v_call: TRBV12-3/TRBV12-4; cdr3_length: 14; cdr3_aa: CASSFLLWPGELFF; cdr3_nt: TGTGCCAGCAGTTTTTTGTTGTGGCCCGGGGAGCTGTTTTTT
j_call: TRBJ2-5; d_call: -; clone_size: few; v_call: TRBV9; cdr3_length: 13; cdr3_aa: CASSVGQEETQYF; cdr3_nt: TGTGCCAGCAGCGTAGGGCAGGAAGAGACCCAGTACTTC
j_call: TRBJ1-5; d_call: -; clone_size: -; v_call: TRBV28; cdr3_length: 14; cdr3_aa: CASSGREVGQPQHF; cdr3_nt: TGTGCCAGCAGTGGCAGGGAGGTCGGTCAGCCCCAGCATTTT